The clone carrying this TCR beta chain was counted at least ten times. Its cognate antigen is unknown. This sample is drawn from a study of CD8 T cells in ankylosing spondylitis. Study-wide results and limits: Seemingly characteristic of ankylosing spondylitis blood was a TCR beta motif consisting of about 8 highly homologous variants. In synovial fluid and blood from reactive arthritis, some motif variants were previously reported.

Libraries for TCR beta were made by quantitative 5'-RACE with molecular barcodes. Each CDR3 protein is one row after TCRdb ran MiXCR on the 5' RACE reads. The data show around 150,000 distinct CDR3 sequences, approximately 7.4% seen once. The clonotype originates from a female donor with ankylosing spondylitis or in good health (not recorded which). The sample taken for sequencing was blood, either unsorted or a sorted T cell fraction (not recorded which).

The CDR3 region is CASSQDPGAKTQYF. As DNA, the CDR3 is TGCGCCAGCAGCCAAGATCCGGGGGCAAAGACCCAGTACTTC. The rearrangement joins TRBV4-1 to TRBJ2-5; D is possibly TRBD1 or TRBD2 (6 bases each). V gave up 0 bases and J gave up 6 bases, with 11 bases separating them. The CDR3 is 14 residues long. CDR1 is MGHRA and CDR2 is YSYEKL in the germline V gene.